This T cell receptor beta chain was sequenced for a study of cytomegalovirus exposure and HLA in healthy donors. Overall study findings and caveats: Generally TCR sequences proved uncommon, though certain public TCRs appeared in numerous donors. Diagnosis of cytomegalovirus status made by the classifier reportedly showed high specificity and sensitivity.

With regard to this clone: What it recognizes is unknown.

The PCR contained 60 Vbeta and 13 Jbeta primers. Method: immunoSEQ multiplex PCR; TCRdb's copy keeps in-frame clones and lacks some. The table has fewer than 60,000 clones, approximately 84% seen once. These donors counted as nominally healthy when sampled, but unrecorded immune exposures were likely. The CDR3 is made up of 16 amino acids. CDR1 is MNHEY, CDR2 SVGAGI, per germline. Deletions cut 2 bases from V and 2 bases from J, with 10 bases between. This clonotype was obtained from a man aged 45 to 65 in good health and CMV-seronegative. The rearrangement uses TRBV6-5 and TRBJ2-6; TRBD2 might be the D (6 bases). Sequencing was carried out using PBMCs. The CDR3 sequence is CASSYEWGAGANVLTF. The DNA for the CDR3 is TGTGCCAGCAGTTACGAATGGGGGGCTGGGGCCAACGTCCTGACTTTC.